These 30 T cell receptor beta chains were all obtained from the same sample, sequenced in a study of T-cell memory formation after mild COVID-19. A single record per CDR3 protein comes from TCRdb applying MiXCR to the 5' RACE reads. The data hold roughly 300,000 distinct CDR3 sequences, with 15% to 20% observed a single time. Sequencing used PBMCs or a T cell subset sorted from them (not recorded which). These receptors were taken from a man between 18 and 29 years old who had mild COVID-19 (a few samples of this study predate the infection). Cell type and time point are not known.

This clonotype turned up a few times. The chain recombines TRBV2 with TRBJ2-7; 9 bases line up with TRBD1. Germline V gene data show CDR1 as SNHLY and CDR2 as FYNNEI. CDR3 length: 14 amino acids. Trimming at V came to 8 bases and at J to 4 bases, leaving 9 bases not matched to a gene. The CDR3 loop reads CASEPQGAKYEQYV. CDR3 bases: TGTGCCAGCGAGCCACAGGGGGCGAAGTACGAGCAGTACGTC.

The chain recombines TRBV24-1 with TRBJ1-5; tentative D call: TRBD1 (5 bases). Trimming pared 9 bases from V and 9 bases from J, leaving 14 bases between. The CDR3 has 12 residues. From germline, CDR1 is KGHDR and CDR2 SFDVKD. The CDR3 region has the DNA TGTGCCACCGCTAAGACTACAGGGCCCCAGCATTTT. It is translated as CATAKTTGPQHF.

V usage is TRBV6-4 and J usage is TRBJ2-3; D gene ambiguous. Trimming took 8 bases from V and 5 from J, leaving 14 bases between them. This CDR3 is 13 amino acids long. In germline, CDR1 is MRHNA, CDR2 SNTAGT. CDR3 nucleotides: TGTGCCAGCGGACGGACCCTCCAAGATACGCAGTATTTT. Translating gives CASGRTLQDTQYF.

In nucleotides, the CDR3 is TGTGCCAGCGGACACTCTAATTCACCCCTCCACTTT. Protein sequence: CASGHSNSPLHF. The genes are TRBV6-6 and TRBJ1-6; possibly TRBD1 for D (5 bases). The CDR3 contains 12 residues. V shed 8 bases and J shed 6 bases, with 8 bases lying between them. The germline CDR1 and CDR2 sequences are MNHNY and SVGAGI (reference sequence).

This clonotype was picked up a small number of times. J is TRBJ1-6 and V is TRBV28; unclear D gene. Germline V gene lookup returns CDR1 MDHEN and CDR2 SYDVKM. The CDR3 covers 17 residues. V was clipped by 5 bases and J by 0 bases, with 14 bases between them. This chain's CDR3 is CASSPDGWSSYNSPLHF. The CDR3 DNA reads TGTGCCAGCAGTCCGGACGGCTGGAGCTCCTATAATTCACCCCTCCACTTT.

The chain couples TRBV12-3 or TRBV12-4 to TRBJ2-3, with D unresolved. Deletions cut 3 bases from V and 1 base from J, with 14 bases between. The CDR3 length is 16 residues. CDR3: CASSFSLTPRTDTQYF. As DNA, the CDR3 is TGTGCCAGCAGTTTCAGCTTGACACCCCGCACAGATACGCAGTATTTT.

This rearrangement joins TRBV20-1 to TRBJ1-2; 8 nucleotides match TRBD1. The germline CDR1 and CDR2 sequences are DFQATT and SNEGSKA (reference sequence). The CDR3 extends over 13 amino acids. V was pared by 3 bases and J by 7 bases, with 7 bases of the junction left unmatched. In nucleotides, the CDR3 is TGCAGTGCTAGCCCCCCAGGGGGCGGTGGCTACACCTTC. It is translated as CSASPPGGGGYTF.

The V gene is TRBV5-1, the J gene TRBJ1-2; the D gene is possibly TRBD1 (6 bases). The CDR3 sequence is 15 residues long. V was trimmed by 0 bases and J by 5 bases, leaving 14 bases between them. CDR1 SGHRS and CDR2 YFSETQ come from the germline V gene. The CDR3 loop is CASSLGGGRIYGYTF. In DNA, the CDR3 is TGCGCCAGCAGCTTGGGAGGGGGACGGATATATGGCTACACCTTC.

This clonotype occurred a few times. This chain links TRBV7-6 with TRBJ2-1; TRBD2 matches 9 bases. CDR3 size: 16 residues. Germline-derived CDR1 and CDR2 are SGHVS and FNYEAQ. The J segment lost 6 bases and the V segment lost 1 base, leaving 7 bases of the junction unmatched. CDR3 sequence: CASSLGPAGGPNEQFF. In DNA, the CDR3 is TGTGCCAGCAGCTTAGGGCCAGCGGGGGGACCCAATGAGCAGTTCTTC.

A remark on this clonotype: Possible read error: a much larger clone is one base away. CDR3 amino acids: CARSLVGTGTYEQYF. For the CDR3, the DNA is TGCGCCAGAAGCTTGGTCGGGACAGGCACCTACGAGCAGTACTTC. The chain combines TRBV5-1 with TRBJ2-7; 8 bases fit TRBD1. Germline V gives CDR1 SGHRS, CDR2 YFSETQ. The CDR3 extends over 15 amino acids. The full variable domain, its missing parts supplied by reference TRBV5-1 and TRBJ2-7, is KAGVTQTPRYLIKTRGQQVTLSCSPISGHRSVSWYQQTPGQGLQFLFEYFSETQRNKGNFPGRFSGRQFSNSRSEMNVSTLELGDSALYLCARSLVGTGTYEQYFGPGTRLTVT.

This chain connects TRBV7-2 to TRBJ2-2, with D possibly matching TRBD1 (6 bases). V was shortened by 4 bases and J by 1 base, with 13 bases between the two germline ends. Germline lookup yields CDR1 SGHTA and CDR2 FQGNSA. The CDR3 is 16 amino acids. The CDR3 DNA sequence: TGTGCCAGCAGCTCCGGGACAACTTGGAACACCGGGGAGCTGTTTTTT. It specifies CASSSGTTWNTGELFF. Combining the CDR3 with reference TRBV7-2 and TRBJ2-2 gives the whole variable domain GAGVSQSPSNKVTEKGKDVELRCDPISGHTALYWYRQSLGQGLEFLIYFQGNSAPDKSGLPSDRFSAERTGGSVSTLTIQRTQQEDSAVYLCASSSGTTWNTGELFFGEGSRLTVL.

The chain links TRBV12-3 or TRBV12-4 to TRBJ2-2; 7 positions match TRBD2. The CDR3 totals 14 residues. Unmatched junction bases numbered 7, after V lost 6 bases and J lost 6 bases. CDR3 amino acids: CASRRPGGAGELFF. Here the CDR3 DNA reads TGTGCCAGCAGGAGACCGGGAGGCGCCGGGGAGCTGTTTTTT.

This clonotype was counted at least ten times. This sequence joins TRBV12-3 or TRBV12-4 and TRBJ2-5; D ambiguous. V lost 5 bases, J lost 5 bases, and 12 bases lay in between. CDR3 length: 13 residues. In DNA, the CDR3 is TGTGCCAGCAGTCGAGTAGTCGGGGAGACCCAGTACTTC. It encodes CASSRVVGETQYF.

The chain couples TRBV7-2 to TRBJ2-5; 10 bases map to TRBD2. The CDR3 is 15 residues long. Germline lookup yields CDR1 SGHTA and CDR2 FQGNSA. J lost 5 bases, V lost 6 bases, and 9 bases had no gene match. The CDR3 sequence: CASRPSGGAGETQYF. CDR3 bases: TGTGCCAGCAGACCGAGCGGGGGGGCCGGCGAGACCCAGTACTTC.

The chain joins TRBV9 to TRBJ1-5; 8 bases are shared with TRBD1. Per the germline V gene, CDR1 is SGDLS and CDR2 is YYNGEE. This CDR3 is built from 16 residues. V shed 6 bases and J 4 bases; nucleotides not matched to a gene: 12. CDR3: CASTPNDRGRNQPQHF. The DNA for the CDR3 is TGTGCCAGCACCCCCAACGACAGGGGAAGGAATCAGCCCCAGCATTTT.

This clonotype came up many times. This chain joins TRBV5-1 and TRBJ2-1; possible D gene TRBD1, 6 bases. CDR1 SGHRS and CDR2 YFSETQ come from the germline V gene. V lost 4 bases and J lost 7, with 18 bases in between. The CDR3 covers 15 residues. The CDR3: CASSGGRYQGNEQFF. CDR3 nucleotides: TGCGCCAGCAGCGGCGGTCGTTATCAGGGGAATGAGCAGTTCTTC.

This clonotype was seen a handful of times. The chain uses TRBV4-2 and TRBJ2-5, with D maybe TRBD1 (5 bases). The CDR3 runs 14 residues. The V gene's germline CDR1 is LGHNA and CDR2 YNFKEQ. Trimming stripped 0 bases from V and 5 bases from J, with 10 bases between. CDR3 residues: CASSQEVGRETQYF. Here the CDR3 DNA reads TGTGCCAGCAGCCAAGAGGTGGGGCGGGAGACCCAGTACTTC.

The V gene is TRBV7-2, the J gene TRBJ1-1; 9 bases match TRBD1. Germline V gene lookup returns CDR1 SGHTA and CDR2 FQGNSA. The CDR3 has 15 amino acids. J was trimmed by 4 bases and V by 5 bases; bases with no gene match: 8. The CDR3 spells CASSPWDRASTEAFF. CDR3 nucleotides: TGTGCCAGCAGCCCATGGGACAGGGCCAGCACTGAAGCTTTCTTT.

The CDR3 sequence is CASSPQPRVTQYF. CDR3 in DNA: TGTGCCAGCAGTCCACAGCCTCGGGTGACCCAGTACTTC. This sequence joins TRBV27 and TRBJ2-5; the D is unclear. This CDR3 spans 13 amino acids. Trimming took off 5 bases at V and 7 bases at J, with 14 bases between the two ends. CDR1 and CDR2 (germline): MNHEY, SMNVEV (reference sequence).

The rearrangement links TRBV18 to TRBJ1-2; D gene uncertain. Germline V gene lookup returns CDR1 KGHSH and CDR2 LQKENI. The V end was cut by 3 bases, the J end by 3 bases, with 5 bases between. The CDR3 runs to 12 residues. The CDR3 bases are TGTGCCAGCTCACCTGTGGACTATGGCTACACCTTC. Protein sequence: CASSPVDYGYTF.

CDR3 in DNA: TGTGCCAGCAGCCGGGACAGGACTGGTACCCAGTACTTC. Its translation is CASSRDRTGTQYF. The chain couples TRBV12-3 or TRBV12-4 to TRBJ2-5; 8 bases are shared with TRBD1. This CDR3 has 13 residues. The junction had 8 bases not matched to a gene; V was cut back by 6 bases and J by 8 bases.

This clonotype occurred a few times. J is TRBJ2-5 and V is TRBV6-2 or TRBV6-3; TRBD2 matches 7 bases. The ends lost 7 bases at V and 4 bases at J; junction bases unmatched: 3. CDR3 length equals 12 residues. Germline assignment: CDR1 MNHEY and CDR2 SVGEGT. The CDR3: CASMTSPETQYF. In DNA form, the CDR3 reads TGTGCCAGCATGACTAGCCCAGAGACCCAGTACTTC.

The gene calls are TRBV2 and TRBJ1-6, with D tentatively TRBD1 (6 bases). In germline, CDR1 is SNHLY, CDR2 FYNNEI. The CDR3 loop spans 15 amino acids. Trimming took off 6 bases at V and 0 bases at J, with 9 bases between the two ends. Here the CDR3 DNA reads TGTGCCAGCAGCCAGGACAGCTCCTATAATTCACCCCTCCACTTT. Translation: CASSQDSSYNSPLHF.

V is TRBV25-1 and J is TRBJ2-4; 7 bases map to TRBD1. Looked up from germline, CDR1 is MGHDK and CDR2 is SYGVNS. The length of the CDR3 is 15 residues. The ends lost 3 bases at V and 5 bases at J; junction bases unmatched: 7. The CDR3 spells CASSDGQGGQNIQYF. CDR3 DNA sequence: TGTGCCAGCAGTGATGGCCAAGGGGGCCAAAACATTCAGTACTTC.

At least ten counts were recorded for this clonotype. This chain links TRBV9 with TRBJ1-2; 7 bases fit TRBD1. The trim removed 10 bases at V and 0 bases at J, leaving 9 bases unmatched. This CDR3 spans 14 amino acids. Germline lookup yields CDR1 SGDLS and CDR2 YYNGEE. CDR3 nucleotides: TGTGCCCCGAAAGGACAGGAGGCTAACTATGGCTACACCTTC. Its translation: CAPKGQEANYGYTF.

The V and J genes are TRBV19 and TRBJ2-4, with D maybe TRBD1 (6 bases). Trimming pared 5 bases from V and 6 bases from J, leaving 17 bases between. CDR1 is LNHDA and CDR2 is SQIVND in the germline V gene (reference sequence). This CDR3 spans 15 amino acids. The DNA of the CDR3 is TGTGCCAGTAGTGGCAGGGGTTCCCTATCAAACATTCAGTACTTC. Its protein product is CASSGRGSLSNIQYF.

This chain uses TRBV4-1 with TRBJ2-7; TRBD1 is a possible D gene (5 bases). The length of the CDR3 is 15 residues. V shed 1 base and J shed 3 bases, with 13 bases lying between them. Germline CDR1 and CDR2: MGHRA and YSYEKL. The CDR3 sequence: CASSQAPGQGYEQYF. The DNA of the CDR3 is TGCGCCAGCAGCCAAGCTCCTGGGCAGGGCTACGAGCAGTACTTC.

This chain joins TRBV2 and TRBJ2-1; 9 nucleotides align to TRBD1. V shed 7 bases and J 7 bases; nucleotides not matched to a gene: 8. CDR3 length equals 14 residues. The germline gives CDR1 SNHLY, CDR2 FYNNEI. The CDR3 nucleotides read TGTGCCAGCATGAGGACAGGGGAATTGAATGAGCAGTTCTTC. Its translation is CASMRTGELNEQFF.

This clonotype came up a few times. CDR3 DNA: TGTGCCAGCACTACAGGGGAGGAGACTGAAGCTTTCTTT. Encoded protein: CASTTGEETEAFF. This chain joins TRBV12-3 or TRBV12-4 and TRBJ1-1, with TRBD1 matching 7 bases. The length of the CDR3 is 13 residues. V shed 7 bases, J shed 5 bases, and the junction held 7 bases outside the gene matches.

The table lists this clonotype with a few counts. The chain recombines TRBV4-1 with TRBJ1-1; D gene unclear. Trimming cost V 1 base and J 0 bases, with 6 bases left between them. This CDR3 contains 14 residues. From germline, CDR1 is MGHRA and CDR2 YSYEKL. This chain's CDR3 is CASSQARVNTEAFF. The CDR3, as DNA: TGCGCCAGCAGCCAAGCCCGGGTGAACACTGAAGCTTTCTTT.